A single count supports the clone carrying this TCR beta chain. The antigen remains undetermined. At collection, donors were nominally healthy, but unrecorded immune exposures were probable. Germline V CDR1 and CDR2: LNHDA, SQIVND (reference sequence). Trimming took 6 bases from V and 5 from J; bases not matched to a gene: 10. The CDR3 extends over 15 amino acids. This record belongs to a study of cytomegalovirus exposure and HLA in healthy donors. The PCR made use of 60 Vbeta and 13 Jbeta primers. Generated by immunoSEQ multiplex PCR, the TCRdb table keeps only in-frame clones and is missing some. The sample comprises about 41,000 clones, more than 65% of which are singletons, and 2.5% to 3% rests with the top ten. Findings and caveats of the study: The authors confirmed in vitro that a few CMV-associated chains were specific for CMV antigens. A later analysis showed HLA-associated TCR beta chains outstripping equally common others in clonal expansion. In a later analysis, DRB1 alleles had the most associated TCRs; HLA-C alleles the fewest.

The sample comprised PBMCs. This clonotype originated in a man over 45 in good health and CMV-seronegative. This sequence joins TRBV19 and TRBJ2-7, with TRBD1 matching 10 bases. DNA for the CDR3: TGTGCCAGTAGCTCCACGGGGGGGACAGGGGACGAGCAGTACTTC. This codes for CASSSTGGTGDEQYF.